The present T cell receptor (beta chain) was sequenced within a study of T cells in Graves' hyperthyroidism and ophthalmopathy (dated by TCRdb to the late 2010s). Broadly, across the study: Peripheral blood samples were taken at initial diagnosis, before any treatment was given. To identify TCR V-J signatures that set the groups apart, the researchers used a discovery cohort of roughly 100 patients, made up of roughly 40 with Graves' ophthalmopathy and about 60 with stable Graves' hyperthyroidism. Whether ophthalmopathy could be predicted prospectively was tested in an independent validation cohort made up of roughly 19 hyperthyroidism patients plus 17 patients who later progressed to ophthalmopathy. The 100 discovery patients were randomly split 7:3 into training and test sets. Thyroid tissue and blood T-cell repertoires from six or seven Graves' hyperthyroidism patients were also compared in the study. After blood sampling, hyperthyroidism patients were treated with methimazole at a starting dose of 30 mg daily, and ophthalmopathy patients were treated with high-dose intravenous methylprednisolone. TCR Vbeta CDR3 sequencing of 120 to 150 peripheral blood samples (fewer than 45 ophthalmopathy, roughly 72 hyperthyroidism and approximately 17 progressor patients) is reported in the paper.

The study at large found these results: Sample size was not statistically predetermined, and blinding of investigators to group allocation was not performed. Most expanded thyroid clonotypes (frequency above 0.001) were also detected in blood, a finding suggesting that blood repertoires may reflect thyroid immune responses. Ophthalmopathy was separated from stable hyperthyroidism by a 13 V-J signature model, with 85% to 90% sensitivity and approximately 81% specificity obtained in cross-validation and 80%/75% obtained in testing. In validation, progression to ophthalmopathy was predicted by the model with more than 65% sensitivity and 72% to 80% specificity, a median of about 6 months before onset.

TCR beta CDR3 regions were amplified from RNA transcripts. The TCR CDR3 was subjected to a first round of RT-PCR using the HTBI primer set and the Qiagen OneStep RT-PCR kit. A second multiplex PCR round built the libraries, followed by size selection and purification. Libraries were sequenced paired-end with 100 bp reads on an Illumina HiSeq2000. In the paper's pipeline: SOAPnuke was used to process the raw data, with reads discarded if the reads contained adapters or uncalled bases, had a mean Phred below 15, or lacked an exact constant-primer or identifier match. COPE v1.2.5 was used to merge high-quality paired reads, and clonotypes were defined as unique nucleotide sequences. Clonotypes were aligned to IMGT TRBV, TRBD and TRBJ reference segments using MiTCR v1.1. The analysis included only V-J combinations with a frequency above 0.0001, which together covered around 99% of the repertoires. A TCS score was defined as the ratio of F50 (clonal expansion) to E x V (chaos), with BLOSUM62-based TCRdist applied between CDR3 peptides within each V-J. Welch's t-statistics and random forest reduced around 520 V-J features to roughly 13, which were used in a naive Bayes classifier (R e1071). The raw public reads went through TCRdb reprocessing: fastp at Q25, MiXCR clone calling, in-frame beta chains kept. Rows with one shared CDR3 protein collapse into an entry with the most common genes and DNA. For this entry, the V and J calls and clone size follow TCRdb and not the study's own pipeline. In this sample the table shows about 110,000 distinct CDR3 sequences, about a sixth of which occur a single time. The top ten clonotypes cover around 44% of the sample.

This clonotype was observed at least ten times. There is no known antigen for this receptor. Within one base of it there is no much larger clone, and no base qualities were kept. Stable Graves' hyperthyroidism was defined as the absence of progression to ophthalmopathy over 18 months of follow-up. Hyperthyroidism patients were newly diagnosed, had a disease duration of under 2 months, and were aged 18 to 65 years. Any patient with an uncontrolled infection, another autoimmune disease, pregnancy or lactation was excluded. Clinical symptoms, serum thyroxine and TRAb, thyroid ultrasound, and orbital computed tomography formed the basis for the diagnoses. PBMCs were isolated from 8 to 10 ml of fresh peripheral blood by Ficoll-Paque density gradient centrifugation. Trizol reagent was used to extract total RNA, and RNA quality was then checked on an Agilent 2100 Bioanalyzer. The source material was blood. The sequence was obtained from a woman aged 45-65 years with Graves' hyperthyroidism.

The CDR3 protein: CASSTGEYTLNTEAFF. The nucleotide sequence is given as TGTGCCAGCAGTACGGGAGAGTACACCCTGAACACTGAAGCTTTCTTT. The chain is made from TRBV12-3 or TRBV12-4 and TRBJ1-1, with the D gene uncertain. The CDR3 has 16 amino acids, counting the end cysteine and phenylalanine. The CDR3 DNA has 48 bases and is translated from base 1. V is clipped by 5 bases and J by 0 bases, and the sequence between their germline boundaries is 16 bases long.